Sequencing of this TCR beta chain was carried out in a study of T cell responses to AZD1222 COVID-19 vaccine (dated by TCRdb to the early 2020s). In the study overall: AZD1222 recipients with second doses at about 4 weeks or about 12 weeks were pooled, because spike-specific TCR depth and breadth did not differ between schedules. TCR sequencing covered over 230 trial participants: some 210 given two doses of AZD1222 and about 26 given two doses of MenACWY control vaccine. Trial participants were enrolled by age into 18-55, 56-69 and 70-plus year subgroups, with approximately 150, 28 and 58 TCR-sequenced participants respectively. Broader findings and caveats from the paper: The 56-69-year group was small, and its depth increase did not reach significance, likely because of low power. Reportedly, almost half of the unique spike-specific TCRs recognized epitopes lying outside the regions that are mutated in the B.1.351 and B.1.1.7 variants. No day 14 peak-response samples were available, so repertoires were characterized only after the peak T cell response. After two AZD1222 doses, spike-specific TCR breadth and depth were significantly higher than at day 0 and than in MenACWY recipients. The whole spike protein was spanned by vaccine-associated CD4 TCRs, and dominant responses were seen in regions 160-218 and 743-854. Only six or seven AZD1222 recipients were SARS-CoV-2 seropositive at baseline, limiting conclusions about previously exposed vaccinees. Participants were mostly white British and included more females than males, and it was suggested by the authors that clonal diversity may have been underestimated.

According to the study, the label for this sample's time point signals: baseline before first vaccination. Samples from vaccinated people were obtained from the UK trials COV001 and COV002, which included a single-blind randomized controlled phase 2/3 trial of AZD1222 (ChAdOx1 nCoV-19) in healthy adults. For TCRbeta chain sequencing, PBMC samples were collected from trial participants at day 0 and at day 28 after the second dose. Comments on this clone: The antigen it binds to is not known. No much larger clone exists at a distance of one base, and base qualities are not known.

Its CDR3 holds 14 amino acids, cysteine through phenylalanine. Only the CDR3 DNA stays, 42 bases, in frame from base 1. The germline V gene yields SNHLY for CDR1 and FYNNEI for CDR2. V is shortened by 7 bases, J by 5 bases, and the region joining them spans 16 bases. The CDR3 regions of human TCRbeta chains were analyzed by immunosequencing. Per the authors' processing: TCRs in the repertoires were matched against a reference library of SARS-CoV-2-specific TCRs that had been generated with the MIRA antigen-specificity platform. Breadth was defined as the fraction of unique TCRs that were SARS-CoV-2-associated. Depth was defined as the fraction of total T cells that were SARS-CoV-2-associated. Each spike-specific TCR was assigned to its reactive spike region and to a CD4 or CD8 class using the MIRA data. Log10-transformed breadth and depth values were compared by one-way ANOVA with Sidak's multiple comparisons tests. TCRdb retrieved this table from immuneACCESS and kept in-frame rearrangements only. Not all clones are present; in checked studies, unresolved V genes account for under half, and no reason is known for the remainder. The V and J calls and the clone size are those of that table, but D and trimming were determined from the DNA. This sample is represented by about 95,000 clones; roughly nine tenths of them were singletons. The ten largest clones capture around 3.5% of the sample.

The chain uses TRBV2 and TRBJ2-3, with the D call perhaps TRBD1 or TRBD2, as 6 bases match in each case. Sequenced here: peripheral blood, sampled on day 0 of AZD1222 vaccination. This TCR derives from an adult in good health. The DNA sequence follows: TGTGCCAGCACCCTGGACCGGGGGCAAGATACGCAGTATTTT. It codes for CASTLDRGQDTQYF.